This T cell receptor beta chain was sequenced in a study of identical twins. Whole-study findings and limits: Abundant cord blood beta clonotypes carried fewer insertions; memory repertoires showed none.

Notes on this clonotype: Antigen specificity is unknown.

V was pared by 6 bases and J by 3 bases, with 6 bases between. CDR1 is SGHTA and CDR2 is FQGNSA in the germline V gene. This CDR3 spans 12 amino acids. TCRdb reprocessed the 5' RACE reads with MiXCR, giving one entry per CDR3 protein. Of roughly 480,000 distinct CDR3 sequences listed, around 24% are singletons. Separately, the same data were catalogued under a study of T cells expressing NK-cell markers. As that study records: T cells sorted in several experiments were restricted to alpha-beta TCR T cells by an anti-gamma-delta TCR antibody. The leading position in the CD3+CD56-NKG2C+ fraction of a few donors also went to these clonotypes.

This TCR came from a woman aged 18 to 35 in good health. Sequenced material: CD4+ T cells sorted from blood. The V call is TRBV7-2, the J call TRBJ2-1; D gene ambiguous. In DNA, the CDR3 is TGTGCCAGCAGACCAGACTACAATGAGCAGTTCTTC. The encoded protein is CASRPDYNEQFF. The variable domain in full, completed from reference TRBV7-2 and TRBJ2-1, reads GAGVSQSPSNKVTEKGKDVELRCDPISGHTALYWYRQSLGQGLEFLIYFQGNSAPDKSGLPSDRFSAERTGGSVSTLTIQRTQQEDSAVYLCASRPDYNEQFFGPGTRLTVL.